The next 16 T cell receptor beta chains were all read from a single sample in a study of blood T cell repertoires in COVID-19. Some clones are missing from TCRdb's copy, which holds only in-frame ones; the method was immunoSEQ multiplex PCR. The sample contains about 180,000 clones, around nine tenths of which appear only once. The sample was peripheral blood. Receptor source: a woman in her sixties or seventies with COVID-19, enrolled during active disease.

The chain uses TRBV19 and TRBJ1-5, with 7 bases lining up with TRBD1. Germline values: CDR1 LNHDA, CDR2 SQIVND (reference sequence). V gave up 4 bases and J gave up 2 bases; unmatched junction bases: 11. The CDR3 totals 17 residues. Written as DNA, the CDR3 is TGTGCCAGTAGTACACTAAACAGGGGTGGCGGCAATCAGCCCCAGCATTTT. It is translated as CASSTLNRGGGNQPQHF.

This clone was observed once. The chain combines TRBV18 with TRBJ2-2, with 7 bases matching TRBD1. With 2 bases clipped from V and 0 bases from J, the junction kept 3 bases outside the gene matches. CDR3 length equals 16 residues. The germline CDR1 and CDR2 sequences are KGHSH and LQKENI. CDR3 sequence: CASSPGQVANTGELFF. In DNA, the CDR3 is TGTGCCAGCTCACCAGGACAGGTCGCGAACACCGGGGAGCTGTTTTTT.

V gene TRBV6-2 or TRBV6-3 combines with J gene TRBJ1-2; D gene uncertain. Between the trimmed V and J ends, which lost 0 bases and 7 bases, there was a span of 12 bases. The CDR3 has 14 residues. Germline V gene data show CDR1 as MNHEY and CDR2 as SVGEGT. CDR3 loop: CASSYSNPGSGYTF. CDR3 DNA sequence: TGTGCCAGCAGTTACTCGAATCCGGGATCTGGCTACACCTTC.

The J gene is TRBJ2-1, the V gene TRBV20-1, with 11 nucleotides matching TRBD1. The CDR3 spans 17 residues. After removal of 3 bases from V and 9 bases from J, the junction contained 16 bases not matched to a gene. CDR1 DFQATT and CDR2 SNEGSKA come from the germline V gene (reference sequence). CDR3: CSASSATGTGGGGEQFF. CDR3 nucleotide sequence: TGCAGTGCTAGTTCGGCGACCGGGACAGGGGGAGGAGGTGAGCAGTTCTTC.

This clone was seen a single time. This chain joins TRBV11-2 and TRBJ1-2, with D maybe TRBD1 (6 bases). The V gene lost 1 base and the J gene lost 8 bases, with 17 bases spanning the gap. CDR3 length: 15 amino acids. Germline values: CDR1 SGHAT, CDR2 FQNNGV. The CDR3 DNA follows: TGTGCCAGCAGCTTAGTGAGGGGGACCACCCGGGGCTACACCTTC. Translating it yields CASSLVRGTTRGYTF. The complete variable domain, with remaining parts taken from reference TRBV11-2 and TRBJ1-2, reads EAGVAQSPRYKIIEKRQSVAFWCNPISGHATLYWYQQILGQGPKLLIQFQNNGVVDDSQLPKDRFSAERLKGVDSTLKIQPAKLEDSAVYLCASSLVRGTTRGYTFGSGTRLTVV.

V and J are TRBV3-1 (or the pseudogene TRBV3-2) and TRBJ2-5; D possibly corresponds to TRBD2 (6 bases). This CDR3 spans 15 amino acids. V dropped 1 base and J dropped 6 bases, with 15 bases sitting between them. Per germline, CDR1 LGHDT and CDR2 YNNKEL (reference sequence). In nucleotides, the CDR3 is TGTGCCAGCAGCCAAGCGCGCGTGGCGGGGCAGACCCAGTACTTC. Its translation: CASSQARVAGQTQYF.

This rearrangement joins TRBV19 to TRBJ1-3; 7 bases align to TRBD1. The J segment lost 1 base and the V segment lost 8 bases, leaving 2 bases of the junction unmatched. This CDR3 is 13 amino acids long. Germline V gene data show CDR1 as LNHDA and CDR2 as SQIVND (reference sequence). The CDR3 DNA reads TGTGCCAGTTCCAGGGGGTCTGGAAACACCATATATTTT. It is translated as CASSRGSGNTIYF.

Written as DNA, the CDR3 is TGTGCCAGCAGCTTATACTCTGGAAACACCATATATTTT. Translated, it gives CASSLYSGNTIYF. This rearrangement joins TRBV7-2 to TRBJ1-3, with D unclear. V lost 2 bases to trimming and J lost 0 bases, with 2 bases between them. The CDR3 is made up of 13 amino acids. Germline assignment: CDR1 SGHTA and CDR2 FQGNSA.

The chain joins TRBV7-9 to TRBJ2-3; 9 positions agree with TRBD2. V shed 0 bases and J 7 bases; nucleotides not matched to a gene: 5. The CDR3 totals 15 residues. In germline, CDR1 is SEHNR, CDR2 FQNEAQ (reference sequence). The CDR3 bases are TGTGCCAGCAGCTTAGCTGTTAGCGGGAGTTATACGCAGTATTTT. Its protein is CASSLAVSGSYTQYF.

This chain joins TRBV7-8 and TRBJ1-1, with a tentative D call TRBD1 (6 bases). V shed 5 bases and J shed 5 bases, with 15 bases lying between them. Germline CDR1 reads SGHVS; CDR2 reads FQNEAQ. CDR3 length: 14 residues. CDR3 residues: CASSGGQGRTEAFF. The CDR3 bases are TGTGCCAGCAGCGGGGGCCAGGGGCGGACTGAAGCTTTCTTT. The entire variable domain, with the rest obtained from reference TRBV7-8 and TRBJ1-1, is as follows: GAGVSQSPRYKVAKRGQDVALRCDPISGHVSLFWYQQALGQGPEFLTYFQNEAQLDKSGLPSDRFFAERPEGSVSTLKIQRTQQEDSAVYLCASSGGQGRTEAFFGQGTRLTVV.

The gene calls are TRBV5-1 and TRBJ2-3; D remains ambiguous. The V gene's germline CDR1 is SGHRS and CDR2 YFSETQ. The CDR3 contains 14 residues. The germline V and J ends were trimmed by 5 bases and 2 bases, with 12 bases remaining between them. The CDR3 reads CASRETSNTDTQYF. The CDR3 nucleotides are TGCGCCAGCAGGGAGACTTCGAACACAGATACGCAGTATTTT.

This clone was observed a few times. This chain joins TRBV28 and TRBJ2-6, with 8 bases that match TRBD1. This CDR3 is 16 amino acids long. V gave up 6 bases and J gave up 3 bases; unmatched junction bases: 7. Germline assignment: CDR1 MDHEN and CDR2 SYDVKM. The CDR3 coding sequence is TGTGCCAGCAGAAGACCGGACAGGGTTGGGGCCAACGTCCTGACTTTC. It yields the protein CASRRPDRVGANVLTF.

This clone was picked up a small number of times. The sample contains more than one DNA sequence encoding this CDR3. The J gene is TRBJ1-5, the V gene TRBV7-9; D may be TRBD1 (6 bases). This CDR3 is 13 amino acids long. Trimming removed 8 bases from V and 3 bases from J, with 11 bases in between. Germline-derived CDR1 and CDR2 are SEHNR and FQNEAQ (reference sequence). The CDR3 nucleotides are TGTGCCAGCCAACAGGGACCCAATCAGCCCCAGCATTTT. Amino acid sequence: CASQQGPNQPQHF.

The CDR3 region has the DNA TGTGCCAGCCTCAGGGGTGGCCAGGGCCACGAGCAGTACTTC. Amino acids: CASLRGGQGHEQYF. This chain connects TRBV2 to TRBJ2-7; D may be TRBD1 (6 bases). Germline CDR1 reads SNHLY; CDR2 reads FYNNEI. This CDR3 is 14 amino acids long. With 8 bases removed from V and 5 bases from J, the gap between germline ends came to 19 bases.

The chain couples TRBV4-1 to TRBJ2-3, with TRBD2 as a possible D gene (5 bases). CDR1 MGHRA and CDR2 YSYEKL come from the germline V gene. This CDR3 is 15 amino acids long. V dropped 1 base and J dropped 0 bases, with 8 bases sitting between them. CDR3 residues: CASSQVGLSTDTQYF. CDR3 DNA: TGCGCCAGCAGCCAAGTTGGACTGAGCACAGATACGCAGTATTTT.

The CDR3 bases are TGTGCCAGCAGCCCGCAGGAGGACACTGAAGCTTTCTTT. It translates to CASSPQEDTEAFF. V and J are TRBV7-3 and TRBJ1-1; D uncertain. V lost 5 bases, J lost 3 bases, and 10 bases lay in between. The CDR3 is 13 amino acids. Germline CDR1 and CDR2: SGHTA and FQGTGA.